The TCR delta chain described here comes from a study of gamma-delta chains in newborns, infants, children. Turning to the study itself: Innate gammadelta T cells reportedly expand polyclonally right after birth, driven by microbial exposure, per the title.

This CDR3 spans 15 amino acids. Germline V gene sequence: CDR1 GEAIGNYY, CDR2 EKD. Only a few counts were recorded for this clone. TCRdb attributes to this sequence the protein of a much larger clone, which differs from the DNA translation at residue 2; a read error is likely, and the protein displayed is translated from the DNA. TCRdb reapplied CATT to the reads. The sample lists 1,600 or so delta-chain clones, 0.9% to 1.4% occurring once. The chain has TRDV2 and TRDJ2, with D maybe TRDD3 (6 bases). Sequenced sample: blood. This sequence was found in a child who was a newborn, infant or young child, either healthy, febrile or measles-vaccinated (not recorded which). CDR3 sequence reads: CSCDTVGASGEQLFF. The CDR3 coding sequence is TGTTCCTGTGACACCGTGGGGGCCTCGGGAGAACAACTCTTCTTT.